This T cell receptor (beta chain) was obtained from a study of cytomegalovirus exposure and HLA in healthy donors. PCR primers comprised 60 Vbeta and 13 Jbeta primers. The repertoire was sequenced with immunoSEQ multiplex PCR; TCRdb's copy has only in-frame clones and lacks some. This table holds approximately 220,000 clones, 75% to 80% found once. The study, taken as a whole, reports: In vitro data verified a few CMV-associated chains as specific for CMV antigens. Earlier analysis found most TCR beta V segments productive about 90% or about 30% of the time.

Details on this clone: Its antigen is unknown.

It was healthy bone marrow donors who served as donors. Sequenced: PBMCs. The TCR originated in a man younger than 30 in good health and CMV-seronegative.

The CDR3 region is CASSSDSMNTEAFF. DNA of the CDR3: TGTGCCAGCAGCTCCGACAGCATGAACACTGAAGCTTTCTTT. The chain couples TRBV5-8 to TRBJ1-1; D possibly corresponds to TRBD1 (5 bases). Germline CDR1 is SGHTS and CDR2 is YDEGEE. V shed 3 bases and J shed 0 bases, with 9 bases lying between them. The CDR3 consists of 14 residues.